Presented here are 14 T cell receptor beta chains from one specimen sequenced in a study of response to subunit inactivated influenza vaccine. TCRdb redid the calling of the RT-PCR reads with MiXCR, one entry per CDR3 protein. The sample lists 550,000 to 800,000 distinct CDR3 sequences, about 14% occurring once. The source material was PBMCs from blood, sampled around 14 days before vaccination. Source of these receptors: a man aged 45-65 years who received an inactivated influenza vaccine.

The chain combines TRBV10-3 with TRBJ2-1; 11 bases align to TRBD2. Trimming at V came to 3 bases and at J to 3 bases, leaving 13 bases not matched to a gene. CDR3 length equals 19 residues. The germline V gene has CDR1 ENHRY and CDR2 SYGVKD. In nucleotides, the CDR3 is TGTGCCATCAGTGACGGGACTAGCGGACCCCGGATATTCTACAATGAGCAGTTCTTC. The encoded protein is CAISDGTSGPRIFYNEQFF.

This clonotype has more than one count but fewer than ten. The gene calls are TRBV29-1 and TRBJ2-1; 14 nucleotides match TRBD2. The CDR3 consists of 14 residues. V lost 6 bases, J lost 9 bases, and 7 bases stayed unmatched. CDR1 and CDR2 from the germline V gene are SQVTM and ANQGSEA. CDR3 loop: CSVRGLAGEGEQFF. The CDR3 DNA reads as TGCAGCGTCCGGGGACTAGCGGGAGAAGGTGAGCAGTTCTTC.

In its sample, this clonotype was seen a few times. The rearrangement links TRBV7-9 to TRBJ2-3; TRBD2 matches 7 bases. CDR1 and CDR2 from the germline V gene are SEHNR and FQNEAQ (reference sequence). The CDR3 length is 13 residues. The junction had 1 base not matched to a gene; V was cut back by 2 bases and J by 5 bases. CDR3 sequence: CASSLKREDTQYF. CDR3 in DNA: TGTGCCAGCAGCTTAAAGCGGGAAGATACGCAGTATTTT.

This clonotype has ten or more counts. CDR3 bases: TGTGCCAGCAGCCAAGATGCCTACGAGCAGTACTTC. Encoded protein: CASSQDAYEQYF. V and J are TRBV4-2 and TRBJ2-7, with unresolved D. Germline values: CDR1 LGHNA, CDR2 YNFKEQ. Trimming pared 0 bases from V and 2 bases from J, leaving 2 bases between. This CDR3 has 12 amino acids.

A few counts support this clonotype. V gene TRBV14 combines with J gene TRBJ1-1; D remains unclear. The length of the CDR3 is 12 residues. Per germline, CDR1 SGHDN and CDR2 FVKESK. The V end lost 2 bases, the J end lost 8 bases, and 9 bases lay between the germline ends. The CDR3 sequence: CASSQRWLEAFF. Here the CDR3 DNA reads TGTGCCAGCAGCCAAAGGTGGTTGGAAGCTTTCTTT.

The chain joins TRBV10-3 to TRBJ2-1; 8 bases align to TRBD2. CDR1 ENHRY and CDR2 SYGVKD come from the germline V gene. The V gene end was trimmed by 6 bases and the J gene end by 2 bases; junction bases not matched to a gene: 18. The CDR3 has 19 residues. CDR3 DNA sequence: TGTGCCATCAGCTTTGTGCCTGTCGGCGGGAGGATACCCTACAATGAGCAGTTCTTC. Amino acid sequence: CAISFVPVGGRIPYNEQFF.

This clonotype has just a few counts. V is TRBV20-1 and J is TRBJ2-3; 8 bases line up with TRBD2. The V gene end was trimmed by 6 bases and the J gene end by 3 bases; junction bases not matched to a gene: 11. The CDR3 has 15 amino acids. Germline CDR1 is DFQATT and CDR2 is SNEGSKA (reference sequence). The CDR3 coding sequence is TGCAGTGCCTTCTCTCGGGGGGGACTTACAGATACGCAGTATTTT. As protein: CSAFSRGGLTDTQYF.

This clonotype has more than one count but fewer than ten. The rearrangement uses TRBV5-1 and TRBJ2-5; TRBD2 might be the D (7 bases). The V and J ends lost 6 bases and 4 bases respectively, with 13 bases between them. The germline gives CDR1 SGHRS, CDR2 YFSETQ. This CDR3 has 13 amino acids. The CDR3 protein is CASTLRGGETQYF. CDR3 coding DNA: TGCGCCAGCACCCTTAGGGGGGGAGAGACCCAGTACTTC.

This clonotype was found a few times. V and J are TRBV12-3 or TRBV12-4 and TRBJ1-2, with TRBD1 as a possible D gene (6 bases). The CDR3 has 14 amino acids. Trimming shortened V by 6 bases and J by 7 bases, and 18 bases separated the two germline ends. The CDR3, as DNA: TGTGCCAGCAGCCGTAATCGGGGGGCTCGTGGCTACACCTTC. Amino acid sequence: CASSRNRGARGYTF.

The rearrangement joins TRBV5-1 to TRBJ2-1; 8 bases align to TRBD1. The V gene end was trimmed by 7 bases and the J gene end by 5 bases; junction bases not matched to a gene: 8. The CDR3 loop spans 14 amino acids. Per germline, CDR1 SGHRS and CDR2 YFSETQ. For the CDR3, the DNA is TGCGCCAGCGGAAAGGACAGGGCGGACAATGAGCAGTTCTTC. It yields the protein CASGKDRADNEQFF.

V usage is TRBV15 and J usage is TRBJ2-1, with D tentatively TRBD2 (6 bases). Trimming stripped 9 bases from V and 0 bases from J, with 18 bases between. Per the germline V gene, CDR1 is LNHNV and CDR2 is YYDKDF (reference sequence). The CDR3 sequence is 16 residues long. Here the CDR3 reads CATRFGGSSSYNEQFF. The CDR3 DNA follows: TGTGCCACACGCTTCGGGGGATCGAGCTCCTACAATGAGCAGTTCTTC.

The chain links TRBV20-1 to TRBJ1-1, with TRBD1 matching over 9 bases. The CDR3 has 15 residues. The germline V gene has CDR1 DFQATT and CDR2 SNEGSKA (reference sequence). V gave up 5 bases and J gave up 4 bases; unmatched junction bases: 11. DNA for the CDR3: TGCAGTGCTCGAGGACAGGGGAGCGTGGGCACTGAAGCTTTCTTT. Protein product: CSARGQGSVGTEAFF.

In this sample, this clonotype turned up a few times. This chain uses TRBV30 with TRBJ2-1; no reliable D call. CDR3 length equals 14 residues. V gave up 3 bases and J gave up 0 bases, with 9 bases separating them. The V gene's germline CDR1 is GTSNPN and CDR2 SVGIG (reference sequence). As DNA, the CDR3 is TGTGCCTGGAGGGGGAAGAGCTCCTACAATGAGCAGTTCTTC. Translated, it gives CAWRGKSSYNEQFF.

This clonotype was observed many times. This sequence joins TRBV9 and TRBJ2-1; 13 bases agree with TRBD2. Germline values: CDR1 SGDLS, CDR2 YYNGEE. The V gene end was trimmed by 0 bases and the J gene end by 5 bases; junction bases not matched to a gene: 2. The CDR3 contains 16 residues. The CDR3 sequence is CASSVGGLAGNNEQFF. CDR3 bases: TGTGCCAGCAGCGTAGGGGGACTAGCGGGGAACAATGAGCAGTTCTTC. The full variable domain, rest sourced from reference TRBV9 and TRBJ2-1, is DSGVTQTPKHLITATGQRVTLRCSPRSGDLSVYWYQQSLDQGLQFLIQYYNGEERAKGNILERFSAQQFPDLHSELNLSSLELGDSALYFCASSVGGLAGNNEQFFGPGTRLTVL.